The present T cell receptor beta chain was sequenced within a study of T cell responses to AZD1222 COVID-19 vaccine. Findings and caveats of the study: Unmutated regions of variants are reportedly targeted by nearly half of spike-specific TCRs.

Pooled together were second doses at about 4 or about 12 weeks. About this clone: Its antigen is not known.

The assay was immunoSEQ multiplex PCR, and TCRdb's table has in-frame clones only and misses some. This sample has some 180,000 clones, with under 95% found just once. V was trimmed by 4 bases and J by 2 bases, leaving 8 bases between them. The CDR3 spans 13 residues. Germline V gene data show CDR1 as WSHSY and CDR2 as SAAADI. The sequenced sample was peripheral blood, obtained 28 days after the second AZD1222 dose. The receptor comes from an adult who received the AZD1222 COVID-19 vaccine. The chain is built from TRBV10-2 and TRBJ2-5; D assignment may be TRBD1 or TRBD2 (5 bases each). This chain's CDR3 is CASSGGGQETQYF. CDR3 in DNA: TGCGCCAGCAGTGGGGGCGGGCAAGAGACCCAGTACTTC.